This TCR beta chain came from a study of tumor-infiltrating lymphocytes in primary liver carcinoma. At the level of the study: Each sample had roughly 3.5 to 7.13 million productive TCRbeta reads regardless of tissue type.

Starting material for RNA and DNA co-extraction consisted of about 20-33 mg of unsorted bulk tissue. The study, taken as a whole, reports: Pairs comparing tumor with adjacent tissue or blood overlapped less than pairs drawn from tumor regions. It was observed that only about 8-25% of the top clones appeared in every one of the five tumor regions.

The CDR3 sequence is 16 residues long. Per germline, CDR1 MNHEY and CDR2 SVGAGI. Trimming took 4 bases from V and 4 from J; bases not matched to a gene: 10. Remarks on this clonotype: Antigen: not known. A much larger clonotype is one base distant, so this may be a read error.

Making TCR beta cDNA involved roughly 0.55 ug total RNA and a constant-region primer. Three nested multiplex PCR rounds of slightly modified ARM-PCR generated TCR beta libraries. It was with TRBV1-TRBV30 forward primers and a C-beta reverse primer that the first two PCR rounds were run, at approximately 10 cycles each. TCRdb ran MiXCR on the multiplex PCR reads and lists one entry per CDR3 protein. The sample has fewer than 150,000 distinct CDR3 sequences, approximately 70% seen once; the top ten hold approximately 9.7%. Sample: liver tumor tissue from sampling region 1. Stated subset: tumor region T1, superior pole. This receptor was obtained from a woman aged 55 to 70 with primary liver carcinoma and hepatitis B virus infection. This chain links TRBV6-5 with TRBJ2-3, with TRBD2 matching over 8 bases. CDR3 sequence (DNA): TGTGCCAGCAGTTTTGTTAGCGGGATCCGTGCAGATACGCAGTATTTT. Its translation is CASSFVSGIRADTQYF.